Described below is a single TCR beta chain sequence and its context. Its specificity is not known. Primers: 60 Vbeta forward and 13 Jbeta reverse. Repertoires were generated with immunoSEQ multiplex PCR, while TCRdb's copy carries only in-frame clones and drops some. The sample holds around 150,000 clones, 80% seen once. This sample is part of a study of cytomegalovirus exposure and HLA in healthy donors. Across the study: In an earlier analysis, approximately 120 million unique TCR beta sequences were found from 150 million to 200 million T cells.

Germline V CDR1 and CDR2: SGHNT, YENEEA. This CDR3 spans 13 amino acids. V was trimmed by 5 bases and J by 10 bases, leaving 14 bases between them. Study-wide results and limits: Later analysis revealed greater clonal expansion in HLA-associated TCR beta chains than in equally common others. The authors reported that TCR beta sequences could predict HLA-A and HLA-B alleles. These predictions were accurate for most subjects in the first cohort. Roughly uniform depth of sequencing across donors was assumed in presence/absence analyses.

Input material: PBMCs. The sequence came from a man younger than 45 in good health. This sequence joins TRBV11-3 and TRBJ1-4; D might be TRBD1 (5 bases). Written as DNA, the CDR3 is TGTGCCAGCAGCCATCAGGGCTTTGCAAAACTGTTTTTT. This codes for CASSHQGFAKLFF.